This section outlines one TCR beta chain sequence together with its context. This entry belongs to a study of T cell responses to AZD1222 COVID-19 vaccine. Assay: immunoSEQ multiplex PCR; the TCRdb copy retains only in-frame clones and omits some. The sample shows tens of thousands of clones, 80% to 90% of them seen only once. The CDR3 extends over 14 amino acids. The V end lost 0 bases, the J end lost 7 bases, and 14 bases lay between the germline ends. Looked up from germline, CDR1 is SGHRS and CDR2 is YFSETQ. The chain carries TRBV5-1 and TRBJ2-7; TRBD1 is a possible D gene (5 bases). This TCR was sampled from an adult who received the AZD1222 COVID-19 vaccine. Specimen: peripheral blood, collected 28 days after the second AZD1222 dose. The CDR3 spells CASSLVAGLSEQYF. CDR3 DNA sequence: TGCGCCAGCAGCTTGGTGGCAGGGCTAAGTGAGCAGTACTTC.